A single sample gave rise to the 27 T cell receptor beta chains below, sequenced in a study of T cells in Graves' hyperthyroidism and ophthalmopathy (dated by TCRdb to between 2019 and 2020). The library was generated by multiplex PCR. Sequencing was carried out with an Illumina HiSeq 2000. TCR beta CDR3 regions were amplified from RNA transcripts. A first-round RT-PCR of the TCR CDR3 used the HTBI primer set with the Qiagen OneStep RT-PCR kit. Clones were called with MiXCR by TCRdb after fastp trimmed the public reads at Q25, and only in-frame beta chains were retained. Identical CDR3 protein sequences are pooled into one entry, listed with their most common genes and DNA. Across this sample there are about 420,000 distinct CDR3 sequences, with about 15% seen only once. 13% to 15% of the sample belongs to the ten largest clones. Sequences were obtained from blood. All receptors come from a woman under 30 with Graves' hyperthyroidism.

This clonotype has only a few counts. The chain links TRBV14 to TRBJ2-1; D perhaps matches TRBD1 (6 bases). Germline lookup yields CDR1 SGHDN and CDR2 FVKESK. Trimming removed 5 bases from V and 8 bases from J, with 16 bases in between. The CDR3 has 14 amino acids. The CDR3, as DNA: TGTGCCAGCAGCGGACAGATCAGTGGGGATGAGCAGTTCTTC. Translated: CASSGQISGDEQFF.

The rearrangement uses TRBV2 and TRBJ2-1; 9 bases map to TRBD2. V was pared by 7 bases and J by 3 bases, with 4 bases of the junction left unmatched. CDR1 and CDR2 (germline): SNHLY, FYNNEI. This CDR3 is built from 14 residues. The CDR3 DNA reads TGTGCCAGCAATCTAGCGGGGTTCTACAATGAGCAGTTCTTC. This translates into CASNLAGFYNEQFF.

This clonotype was seen a single time. A read error may explain this, as a much larger clone is one base away. The chain couples TRBV2 to TRBJ2-1, with 8 nucleotides matching TRBD1. From germline, CDR1 is SNHLY and CDR2 FYNNEI. After removal of 6 bases from V and 6 bases from J, the junction contained 7 bases not matched to a gene. The CDR3 is 14 residues long. Written as DNA, the CDR3 is TGTGCCAGCAGAATTACGGGACAGGTCAATGAGCAGTTCTTC. This codes for CASRITGQVNEQFF.

This clonotype appeared a few times. This sequence may be a read error, since a much larger clone differs from it by one base. In DNA form, the CDR3 reads TGTGCCAGCAGCCAAGAAGAGGGCATGGGAAACACCACATATTTT. This codes for CASSQEEGMGNTTYF. This chain links TRBV3-1 with TRBJ1-3; D not certain. The V gene's germline CDR1 is LGHDT and CDR2 YNNKEL (reference sequence). The CDR3 runs to 15 residues.

V usage is TRBV7-2 and J usage is TRBJ2-7; TRBD2 might be the D (6 bases). V lost 3 bases, J lost 4 bases, and 16 bases lay in between. Germline V gene data show CDR1 as SGHTA and CDR2 as FQGNSA. This CDR3 spans 15 amino acids. CDR3 sequence reads: CASSLRDGTPYEQYF. The CDR3 DNA is TGTGCCAGCAGCTTGCGGGACGGAACCCCGTACGAGCAGTACTTC. The variable domain in full, completed from reference TRBV7-2 and TRBJ2-7, reads GAGVSQSPSNKVTEKGKDVELRCDPISGHTALYWYRQSLGQGLEFLIYFQGNSAPDKSGLPSDRFSAERTGGSVSTLTIQRTQQEDSAVYLCASSLRDGTPYEQYFGPGTRLTVT.

This clonotype has ten or more counts. The chain is built from TRBV28 and TRBJ1-5; 10 bases align to TRBD1. Trimming cost V 5 bases and J 4 bases; bases outside gene matches: 8. The CDR3 totals 16 residues. CDR1 and CDR2 (germline): MDHEN, SYDVKM. The CDR3 here is CASSPPGQGRNQPQHF. For the CDR3, the DNA is TGTGCCAGCAGTCCTCCGGGACAGGGGCGGAATCAGCCCCAGCATTTT.

A word on this clonotype: One end of the junction varies from germline; a read error may be responsible. The chain joins TRBV4-3 to TRBJ2-1; 12 bases line up with TRBD2. Germline assignment: CDR1 LGHNA and CDR2 YSLEER. The CDR3 totals 18 residues. The CDR3 DNA reads TGCGCCAGTAGCCTGTCACTAGCGGGGGGTTTGCCCTACAATGAGCAGTTCTTC. The encoded protein is CASSLSLAGGLPYNEQFF.

This clonotype was observed many times. V gene TRBV29-1 combines with J gene TRBJ2-5; D may match TRBD1 or TRBD2 (5 bases each). CDR3 length: 14 amino acids. Germline assignment: CDR1 SQVTM and CDR2 ANQGSEA. V was cut by 7 bases and J by 4 bases, with 19 bases left in between. CDR3 in amino acids: CSASGTHRTETQYF. The CDR3 coding sequence is TGCAGCGCCAGTGGGACCCACAGAACAGAGACCCAGTACTTC.

Points on this clonotype: A much larger clone is a single base away; this may be a read error. The V call is TRBV7-9, the J call TRBJ1-1; the match to TRBD1 covers 10 bases. Germline V lookup: CDR1 SEHNR, CDR2 FQNEAQ (reference sequence). This CDR3 has 18 amino acids. CDR3: CAGSLGPGQGILGTEAFF. The CDR3 coding sequence is TGTGCCGGCAGCCTCGGGCCGGGACAGGGGATATTGGGCACTGAAGCTTTCTTT.

This clonotype was recorded many times. The J gene is TRBJ2-3, the V gene TRBV29-1, with no clear D. Germline V CDR1 and CDR2: SQVTM, ANQGSEA. This CDR3 region has 11 residues. V gave up 3 bases and J gave up 5 bases, with 6 bases separating them. CDR3 DNA sequence: TGCAGCGTTGATAATGTAGATACGCAGTATTTT. It specifies CSVDNVDTQYF.

The table lists this clonotype with many counts. This chain links TRBV12-3 or TRBV12-4 with TRBJ1-2, with no clear D. This CDR3 contains 13 residues. V was shortened by 6 bases and J by 4 bases, with 12 bases between the two germline ends. In nucleotides, the CDR3 is TGTGCCAGCAGCCCCGCAGGCCCCTATGGCTACACCTTC. It encodes CASSPAGPYGYTF.

The V and J genes are TRBV5-1 and TRBJ1-6; D is perhaps TRBD1 (5 bases). The CDR3 consists of 16 residues. V was clipped by 4 bases and J by 8 bases, with 19 bases between them. Germline assignment: CDR1 SGHRS and CDR2 YFSETQ. CDR3 DNA: TGCGCCAGCAGCCAACCCTCGGGGGTGGGGGATTCACCCCTCCACTTT. Residues: CASSQPSGVGDSPLHF.

The V call is TRBV4-3, the J call TRBJ2-2; 9 bases map to TRBD1. Germline-derived CDR1 and CDR2 are LGHNA and YSLEER. The CDR3 runs to 17 residues. V dropped 4 bases and J dropped 4; count of bases not matched to a gene: 10. As DNA, the CDR3 is TGCGCCAGCAGCCGCTCCGAACAGGGGGCGGGCACCGGGGAGCTGTTTTTT. Its translation: CASSRSEQGAGTGELFF.

The table lists this clonotype with many counts. The rearrangement links TRBV5-1 to TRBJ2-7; D is undetermined. CDR3 length: 14 residues. Trimming shortened V by 0 bases and J by 6 bases, and 13 bases separated the two germline ends. CDR1 is SGHRS and CDR2 is YFSETQ in the germline V gene. CDR3 sequence reads: CASSLGTAPREQYF. CDR3 nucleotides: TGCGCCAGCAGCTTGGGCACAGCACCTCGCGAGCAGTACTTC.

This clonotype came up many times. The chain has TRBV29-1 and TRBJ2-7; 9 bases align to TRBD1. This CDR3 is built from 16 residues. Germline trimming cut 1 base from V and 4 bases from J; bases unmatched to any gene: 11. CDR1 is SQVTM and CDR2 is ANQGSEA in the germline V gene. In DNA, the CDR3 is TGCAGCGTTGAAGGGGCACCGACAGGGGGGGAATACGAGCAGTACTTC. Its protein is CSVEGAPTGGEYEQYF.

This clonotype was detected only a few times. The chain uses TRBV19 and TRBJ2-3, with a weak D call TRBD1 (5 bases). This CDR3 has 13 residues. The germline V gene has CDR1 LNHDA and CDR2 SQIVND (reference sequence). V lost 8 bases and J lost 0, with 9 bases in between. The CDR3 DNA reads TGTGCCAGTGGGGCAACTAGCACAGATACGCAGTATTTT. It codes for CASGATSTDTQYF. Together with reference TRBV19 and TRBJ2-3, the CDR3 gives the full variable domain: DGGITQSPKYLFRKEGQNVTLSCEQNLNHDAMYWYRQDPGQGLRLIYYSQIVNDFQKGDIAEGYSVSREKKESFPLTVTSAQKNPTAFYLCASGATSTDTQYFGPGTRLTVL.

This chain connects TRBV12-3 or TRBV12-4 to TRBJ1-2; 9 nucleotides agree with TRBD1. V gave up 5 bases and J gave up 8 bases; unmatched junction bases: 6. This CDR3 comprises 13 residues. CDR3 nucleotide sequence: TGTGCCAGCAGTCCGGGACAGGGAGAAGGCTACACCTTC. It is translated as CASSPGQGEGYTF.

The gene calls are TRBV19 and TRBJ2-1, with D perhaps matching TRBD1 or TRBD2 (5 bases each). The germline V gene has CDR1 LNHDA and CDR2 SQIVND (reference sequence). CDR3 length: 16 residues. Trimming pared 6 bases from V and 4 bases from J, leaving 19 bases between. CDR3 DNA sequence: TGTGCCAGTAGCCACCCCCGGGGCGGGTCTTACAATGAGCAGTTCTTC. This codes for CASSHPRGGSYNEQFF.

The chain has TRBV14 and TRBJ2-7, with D hard to call. Germline V gene lookup returns CDR1 SGHDN and CDR2 FVKESK. The V gene lost 0 bases and the J gene lost 4 bases, with 7 bases spanning the gap. The CDR3 spans 13 residues. DNA for the CDR3: TGTGCCAGCAGCCAAGATTTAGTTTACGAGCAGTACTTC. Translation: CASSQDLVYEQYF.

Many counts were recorded for this clonotype. The V call is TRBV2, the J call TRBJ1-2, with D possibly matching TRBD1 (6 bases). CDR3 length equals 14 residues. CDR1 and CDR2 (germline): SNHLY, FYNNEI. Trimming left V 1 base short and J 4 bases short, with 10 bases between. CDR3 DNA sequence: TGTGCCAGCAGTGAAGACAGGGCCTTCTATGGCTACACCTTC. This sequence encodes CASSEDRAFYGYTF. Variable domain in full (rest from reference TRBV2 and TRBJ1-2): EPEVTQTPSHQVTQMGQEVILRCVPISNHLYFYWYRQILGQKVEFLVSFYNNEISEKSEIFDDQFSVERPDGSNFTLKIRSTKLEDSAMYFCASSEDRAFYGYTFGSGTRLTVV.

This clonotype was detected ten times or more. This sequence joins TRBV3-1 and TRBJ1-4, with a weak D call TRBD1 (6 bases). Germline V CDR1 and CDR2: LGHDT, YNNKEL (reference sequence). This CDR3 spans 15 amino acids. V lost 0 bases to trimming and J lost 4 bases, with 9 bases between them. The CDR3 DNA reads TGTGCCAGCAGCCAAGAACGAGGGGGTAATGAAAAACTGTTTTTT. This gives the protein CASSQERGGNEKLFF.

The rearrangement uses TRBV5-4 and TRBJ2-6, with 7 bases lining up with TRBD1. The CDR3 length is 16 residues. V dropped 0 bases and J dropped 2; count of bases not matched to a gene: 2. The germline V gene encodes CDR1 SGHNT and CDR2 YYREEE (reference sequence). The CDR3 nucleotides read TGTGCCAGCAGCTTGGGGCAGGGGGCTGGGGCCAACGTCCTGACTTTC. Residues: CASSLGQGAGANVLTF.

This clonotype was recorded at least ten times. The chain joins TRBV20-1 to TRBJ2-3, with TRBD2 identical over 9 bases. CDR3 length: 15 residues. The ends lost 2 bases at V and 2 bases at J; junction bases unmatched: 5. CDR1 and CDR2 (germline): DFQATT, SNEGSKA (reference sequence). CDR3 DNA: TGCAGTGCTAGAAGGCTAGCGGGATACACAGATACGCAGTATTTT. This encodes CSARRLAGYTDTQYF.

This clonotype appeared a few times. The CDR3 region is CASSQDWGKLFF. CDR3 nucleotides: TGTGCCAGCAGCCAAGATTGGGGAAAACTGTTTTTT. The chain couples TRBV3-1 to TRBJ1-4; D is uncertain. There are 12 residues in the CDR3. CDR1 and CDR2 from the germline V gene are LGHDT and YNNKEL (reference sequence). V lost 0 bases and J 10 bases, leaving 6 bases between the germline ends.

This clonotype was found many times. The chain couples TRBV20-1 to TRBJ1-1, with D perhaps TRBD1 (6 bases). V shed 3 bases and J shed 7 bases, with 12 bases lying between them. This CDR3 has 12 residues. From germline, CDR1 is DFQATT and CDR2 SNEGSKA (reference sequence). The CDR3 sequence: CSAREGGREAFF. The CDR3 nucleotides read TGCAGTGCTAGGGAGGGGGGTCGTGAAGCTTTCTTT.

This clonotype was observed at least ten times. The genes are TRBV20-1 and TRBJ2-1, with 8 bases aligning to TRBD2. Germline CDR1 DFQATT, CDR2 SNEGSKA (reference sequence). Trimming removed 6 bases from V and 7 bases from J; junction bases left unmatched: 14. The CDR3 consists of 15 residues. CDR3 in amino acids: CSAVPFGGAYNEQFF. For the CDR3, the DNA is TGCAGTGCCGTTCCATTCGGGGGGGCTTATAATGAGCAGTTCTTC.

This clonotype occurred a few times. The chain couples TRBV5-1 to TRBJ2-4; D is ambiguous. CDR3 length: 15 residues. From germline, CDR1 is SGHRS and CDR2 YFSETQ. V was cut by 2 bases and J by 1 base, with 10 bases left in between. The CDR3 is CASSLGNLAKNIQYF. As DNA, the CDR3 is TGCGCCAGCAGCTTAGGTAACCTCGCCAAAAACATTCAGTACTTC.